These 23 T cell receptor beta chains share one sample of origin, sequenced in a study of cytomegalovirus exposure and HLA in healthy donors. Amplification used 60 Vbeta primers and 13 Jbeta primers. Method: immunoSEQ multiplex PCR; TCRdb's copy keeps in-frame clones and lacks some. This sample has around 39,000 clones, with around three quarters found just once. The material sequenced was PBMCs. The receptors originated from a man aged 25 to 40 in good health and CMV-seronegative.

This clone was found a few times. The sample contains more than one DNA sequence encoding this CDR3. The chain carries TRBV30 and TRBJ2-7, with TRBD2 identical over 7 bases. The CDR3 extends over 11 amino acids. The trim removed 2 bases at V and 6 bases at J, leaving 1 base unmatched. Germline V gene data show CDR1 as GTSNPN and CDR2 as SVGIG (reference sequence). CDR3 sequence (DNA): TGTGCCTGGAGTTGGGAGGGCGAGCAGTACTTC. Translating gives CAWSWEGEQYF.

This clone was found once. The chain recombines TRBV7-9 with TRBJ2-3, with 10 bases identical to TRBD1. The CDR3 spans 16 residues. The germline CDR1 and CDR2 sequences are SEHNR and FQNEAQ (reference sequence). Trimming removed 5 bases from V and 4 bases from J; junction bases left unmatched: 9. CDR3 DNA sequence: TGTGCCAGCAGCACGCGACAGGGGGCTAACGCAGATACGCAGTATTTT. Protein product: CASSTRQGANADTQYF.

V usage is TRBV15 and J usage is TRBJ2-5, with D perhaps TRBD1 (5 bases). V was shortened by 0 bases and J by 1 base, with 6 bases between the two germline ends. The CDR3 has 14 residues. From germline, CDR1 is LNHNV and CDR2 YYDKDF (reference sequence). The CDR3 sequence is CATSRDRAQETQYF. In DNA, the CDR3 is TGTGCCACCAGCAGAGACAGGGCCCAAGAGACCCAGTACTTC.

J is TRBJ2-3 and V is TRBV5-1; 7 nucleotides match TRBD1. V lost 4 bases and J lost 3; bases outside the gene matches: 5. The CDR3 covers 14 residues. Germline V gene lookup returns CDR1 SGHRS and CDR2 YFSETQ. CDR3 bases: TGCGCCAGCAGCCAGGACAGGAGGACAGATACGCAGTATTTT. The encoded protein is CASSQDRRTDTQYF.

This clone was counted once. At one end, the junction sequence differs from germline, possibly due to a read error. This chain links TRBV5-1 with TRBJ2-1; 13 bases are shared with TRBD2. Germline V gene lookup returns CDR1 SGHRS and CDR2 YFSETQ. The CDR3 is 16 residues long. In DNA, the CDR3 is TGCGCCAGCCGCGAAGGGACTAGCGGGACATTAATCTCAGAGCTCTTC. Translation: CASREGTSGTLISELF.

The J gene is TRBJ1-2, the V gene TRBV30; TRBD1 agrees at 10 bases. Germline lookup yields CDR1 GTSNPN and CDR2 SVGIG (reference sequence). Germline trimming cut 3 bases from V and 8 bases from J; bases unmatched to any gene: 12. The CDR3 consists of 15 residues. CDR3 in DNA: TGTGCCTGGAGGACAGGGGGCGCAAGGAATGCCGGCTACACCTTC. This encodes CAWRTGGARNAGYTF.

This clone was found a few times. The chain has TRBV19 and TRBJ1-5, with D unclear. This CDR3 region has 16 residues. CDR1 is LNHDA, CDR2 SQIVND, per germline (reference sequence). V was cut by 7 bases and J by 0 bases, with 16 bases left in between. DNA for the CDR3: TGTGCCAGTAACTTTGCGGGTATCTATAGCAATCAGCCCCAGCATTTT. It specifies CASNFAGIYSNQPQHF.

The V and J genes are TRBV30 and TRBJ2-5, with D perhaps TRBD2 (6 bases). The V end lost 2 bases, the J end lost 1 base, and 17 bases lay between the germline ends. This CDR3 is 16 amino acids long. The V gene's germline CDR1 is GTSNPN and CDR2 SVGIG (reference sequence). The DNA for the CDR3 is TGTGCCTGGAGTACTTGGGGCGGGGTTAGCCAAGAGACCCAGTACTTC. As protein: CAWSTWGGVSQETQYF. The full variable domain, its missing parts supplied by reference TRBV30 and TRBJ2-5, is SQTIHQWPATLVQPVGSPLSLECTVEGTSNPNLYWYRQAAGRGLQLLFYSVGIGQISSEVPQNLSASRPQDRQFILSSKKLLLSDSGFYLCAWSTWGGVSQETQYFGPGTRLLVL.

This chain connects TRBV7-9 to TRBJ1-2; D unresolved. Germline loops: CDR1 SEHNR, CDR2 FQNEAQ (reference sequence). The germline V and J ends were trimmed by 10 bases and 4 bases, with 19 bases remaining between them. The CDR3 runs 14 residues. The CDR3 bases are TGTGCCACCGAAAATCCCCTTAAGAGCTATGGCTACACCTTC. Amino acids: CATENPLKSYGYTF.

The rearrangement links TRBV28 to TRBJ2-7; D not certain. The CDR3 has 12 residues. Trimming stripped 3 bases from V and 5 bases from J, with 8 bases between. Looked up from germline, CDR1 is MDHEN and CDR2 is SYDVKM. This CDR3 is CASSFGPHEQYF. For the CDR3, the DNA is TGTGCCAGCAGTTTTGGGCCCCACGAGCAGTACTTC.

This clone appeared once. The chain carries TRBV15 and TRBJ2-7, with TRBD2 identical over 10 bases. The junction had 10 bases not matched to a gene; V was cut back by 0 bases and J by 5 bases. The CDR3 sequence is 17 residues long. The germline gives CDR1 LNHNV, CDR2 YYDKDF (reference sequence). CDR3 bases: TGTGCCACCAGCAGAGATCGGTGGGCTAGCGGGAGTGACGAGCAGTACTTC. Its translation: CATSRDRWASGSDEQYF.

The chain recombines TRBV7-2 with TRBJ2-5, with D possibly matching TRBD2 (7 bases). The CDR3 runs 14 residues. Trimming removed 5 bases from V and 6 bases from J, with 16 bases in between. Germline CDR1 SGHTA, CDR2 FQGNSA. CDR3 loop: CASSTDGGLKTQYF. The CDR3 bases are TGTGCCAGCAGCACAGACGGGGGGCTGAAGACCCAGTACTTC.

The genes are TRBV9 and TRBJ2-1; D remains unclear. Trimming removed 3 bases at V and 0 bases at J, with 10 bases between. CDR1 is SGDLS and CDR2 is YYNGEE in the germline V gene. This CDR3 comprises 15 residues. The CDR3 loop is CASSGAGSSYNEQFF. CDR3 in DNA: TGTGCCAGCAGCGGGGCTGGAAGCTCCTACAATGAGCAGTTCTTC.

The genes are TRBV2 and TRBJ2-2, with 9 positions matching TRBD2. This CDR3 is built from 17 residues. V gave up 0 bases and J gave up 7 bases; unmatched junction bases: 9. In germline, CDR1 is SNHLY, CDR2 FYNNEI. CDR3 nucleotides: TGTGCCAGCAGTGAAGCGGGAAGACTAGCGGTAGGCGGGGAGCTGTTTTTT. This codes for CASSEAGRLAVGGELFF.

The chain links TRBV5-1 to TRBJ2-2; 8 nucleotides align to TRBD2. The ends lost 2 bases at V and 0 bases at J; junction bases unmatched: 9. Germline-derived CDR1 and CDR2 are SGHRS and YFSETQ. CDR3 size: 18 residues. CDR3 nucleotides: TGCGCCAGCAGCTTCTCACCTATAGCGGGGCCGAACACCGGGGAGCTGTTTTTT. Residues: CASSFSPIAGPNTGELFF.

The J gene is TRBJ1-5, the V gene TRBV28; the match to TRBD1 covers 8 bases. From germline, CDR1 is MDHEN and CDR2 SYDVKM. The CDR3 runs to 16 residues. V was clipped by 6 bases and J by 3 bases; unmatched bases: 10. The CDR3 coding sequence is TGTGCCAGCAGAACCCAAGGACAGGGATTCAATCAGCCCCAGCATTTT. Translating it yields CASRTQGQGFNQPQHF.

J is TRBJ2-7 and V is TRBV29-1, with TRBD2 matching over 9 bases. The CDR3 runs to 14 residues. Germline V gene data show CDR1 as SQVTM and CDR2 as ANQGSEA. The V and J ends lost 5 bases and 3 bases, in that order; junction bases with no gene match: 8. The CDR3 protein is CSVLASSGVYEQYF. The CDR3 nucleotides read TGCAGCGTTCTGGCTTCTAGCGGGGTCTACGAGCAGTACTTC.

In this sample, this clone turned up a few times. The rearrangement links TRBV9 to TRBJ1-1; no clear D gene. With 0 bases removed from V and 8 bases from J, the gap between germline ends came to 11 bases. The germline V gene encodes CDR1 SGDLS and CDR2 YYNGEE. This CDR3 has 13 residues. CDR3 in DNA: TGTGCCAGCAGCGTAGGAAGTAACTACGAAGCTTTCTTT. This codes for CASSVGSNYEAFF.

V and J are TRBV27 and TRBJ1-5; D is unresolved. The germline gives CDR1 MNHEY, CDR2 SMNVEV (reference sequence). This CDR3 contains 16 residues. The V and J ends lost 6 bases and 6 bases respectively, with 21 bases between them. In DNA, the CDR3 is TGTGCCAGCAGCCCGTTTAGTGGTGGGCCAACTCAGCCCCAGCATTTT. This translates into CASSPFSGGPTQPQHF.

This clone was recorded once. The chain employs TRBV28 and TRBJ2-6; D not certain. The CDR3 length is 15 residues. CDR1 and CDR2 (germline): MDHEN, SYDVKM. V was trimmed by 6 bases and J by 0 bases, leaving 9 bases between them. The CDR3 reads CASSGWNSGANVLTF. CDR3 DNA: TGTGCCAGCAGCGGGTGGAACTCTGGGGCCAACGTCCTGACTTTC.

In this sample, this clone turned up a few times. This chain joins TRBV11-3 and TRBJ2-7; 10 positions match TRBD1. There are 14 residues in the CDR3. Trimming took 5 bases from V and 6 from J; bases not matched to a gene: 7. Germline CDR1 is SGHNT and CDR2 is YENEEA. The CDR3 DNA reads as TGTGCCAGCAGCCCTGGGACAGGGGACACCGAGCAGTACTTC. Its translation: CASSPGTGDTEQYF.

This chain joins TRBV19 and TRBJ2-7, with 12 bases lining up with TRBD2. The V gene end was trimmed by 8 bases and the J gene end by 0 bases; junction bases not matched to a gene: 11. The CDR3 loop spans 17 amino acids. Germline V CDR1 and CDR2: LNHDA, SQIVND (reference sequence). This chain's CDR3 is CASAKGLAGWDSYEQYF. The CDR3 coding sequence is TGTGCCAGTGCGAAAGGACTAGCGGGATGGGACTCCTACGAGCAGTACTTC.

The V gene is TRBV19, the J gene TRBJ1-5, with D tentatively TRBD1 (6 bases). Germline-derived CDR1 and CDR2 are LNHDA and SQIVND (reference sequence). The germline V and J ends were trimmed by 1 base and 3 bases, with 7 bases remaining between them. The CDR3 loop spans 14 amino acids. The CDR3, as DNA: TGTGCCAGTAGTATAGGGACAGACAATCAGCCCCAGCATTTT. Encoded protein: CASSIGTDNQPQHF.